Listed below are T cell receptor beta chains from one sample, sequenced in a study of identical twins. TCRdb used MiXCR to reprocess the 5' RACE reads, holding one entry per CDR3 protein. Altogether 150,000 or so distinct CDR3 sequences are present, roughly 3.5% being singletons, with the ten largest covering around 8%. The source material was memory T cells sorted from blood. The receptors derive from a man aged 18 to 30 in good health. Both conserved end residues are trimmed from each CDR3. Fields, in order: J gene, V gene, CDR3 protein.

>TRBJ1-2|TRBV18
ASSRAEGANYGYT
>TRBJ2-5|TRBV7-3
ASIPYPPGETQY
>TRBJ2-3|TRBV13
ASSRRDGGDADTQY
>TRBJ2-2|TRBV5-1
ASSLIPAGDLGELF
>TRBJ2-3|TRBV19
ASRREGVDTQY
>TRBJ1-2|TRBV11-1
ASSVMTGGRGGGYT
>TRBJ1-1|TRBV20-1
SARDPVPQGRAF
>TRBJ2-7|TRBV27
ASSSKASLSYEQY
>TRBJ1-6|TRBV15
ATSSVPRGDSPLH
>TRBJ2-1|TRBV12-3/TRBV12-4
ASSLVTRLGTSGGNEQF
>TRBJ1-5|TRBV6-5
ASSYNVGDGRGNQPQH
>TRBJ1-4|TRBV5-6
ASKPGQGRRSEKLF
>TRBJ2-1|TRBV20-1
SARVYGTGPRNEQF
>TRBJ2-4|TRBV20-1
SANRGAIAKNIQY
>TRBJ2-2|TRBV27
ASSFSSITGELF
>TRBJ2-7|TRBV6-2/TRBV6-3
ASGSPGTSGHEQY
>TRBJ2-5|TRBV6-5
ASSSSLAGVETQY
>TRBJ1-3|TRBV3-1
ASSQVSPASSGNTIY
>TRBJ1-1|TRBV29-1
SVTPTSGNTEAF
>TRBJ2-2|TRBV5-5
ASSLVTSGNTGELF
>TRBJ2-3|TRBV29-1
SVEGLILADSYSTDTQY
>TRBJ2-7|TRBV18
ASSPPAQNELAKQY
>TRBJ2-1|TRBV20-1
SAGTSGQQF
>TRBJ2-1|TRBV27
ASSLTSGPYNEQF
>TRBJ1-2|TRBV6-5
ASSYSLGDRGYGYT
>TRBJ2-7|TRBV7-2
ASSLQGGLYEQY
>TRBJ2-3|TRBV5-1
ASSLGAQGGTDTQY
>TRBJ1-2|TRBV9
ARWRRGYGYT
>TRBJ2-1|TRBV12-3/TRBV12-4
ASSLAGTDYNEQF
>TRBJ2-1|TRBV11-2
ASSLAVAGGHNEQF
>TRBJ1-6|TRBV20-1
SARGGTSSYNSPLH
>TRBJ2-5|TRBV3-1
ASSPSGPSLETQY
>TRBJ2-5|TRBV25-1
ASRAGTFETQY
>TRBJ2-1|TRBV20-1
SASRMAGRSDEQF
>TRBJ2-2|TRBV24-1
ATRATSNTGELF
>TRBJ2-1|TRBV12-3/TRBV12-4
ASSLGGRVEF
>TRBJ2-3|TRBV5-1
ASAVGSSTDTQY
>TRBJ2-6|TRBV7-9
ASSLDNTPGANVLT
>TRBJ2-5|TRBV5-1
ASSPGTSGSTETQY
>TRBJ1-5|TRBV15
ATSTGHHQPQH
>TRBJ2-6|TRBV27
ASSSDPTVSGANVLT
>TRBJ1-2|TRBV10-3
ATGTDYGYT
>TRBJ1-2|TRBV5-1
ASRESSGRTYGYT
>TRBJ1-1|TRBV30
AWRPTWDRGRTEAF
>TRBJ2-7|TRBV28
ASSSGTSGRTFSQQY